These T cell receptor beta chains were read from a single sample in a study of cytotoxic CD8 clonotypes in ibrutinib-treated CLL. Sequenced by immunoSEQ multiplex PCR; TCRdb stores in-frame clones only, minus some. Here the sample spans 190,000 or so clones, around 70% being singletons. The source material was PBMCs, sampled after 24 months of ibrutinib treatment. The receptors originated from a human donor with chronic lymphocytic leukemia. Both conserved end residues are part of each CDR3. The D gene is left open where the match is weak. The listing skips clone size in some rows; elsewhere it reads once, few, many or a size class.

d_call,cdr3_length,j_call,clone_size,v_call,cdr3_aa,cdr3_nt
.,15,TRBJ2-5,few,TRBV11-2,CASSLGLAERETQYF,TGTGCCAGCAGCTTAGGCCTAGCTGAACGAGAGACCCAGTACTTC
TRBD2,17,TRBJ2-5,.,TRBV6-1,CASSEAGGLAGVETQYF,TGTGCCAGCAGTGAAGCGGGGGGACTAGCGGGAGTAGAGACCCAGTACTTC
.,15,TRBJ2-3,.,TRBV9,CASSVGTALTDTQYF,TGTGCCAGCAGCGTAGGAACAGCGTTAACAGATACGCAGTATTTT
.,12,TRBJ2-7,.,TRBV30,CAWLRDSHEQYF,TGTGCCTGGTTAAGGGATTCACACGAGCAGTACTTC
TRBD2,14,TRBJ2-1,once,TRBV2,CAITSGYSYNEQFF,TGTGCCATCACTAGCGGGTACTCCTACAATGAGCAGTTCTTC
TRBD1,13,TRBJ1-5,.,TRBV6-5,CASRAGGDQPQHF,TGTGCCAGCAGGGCAGGGGGTGATCAGCCCCAGCATTTT
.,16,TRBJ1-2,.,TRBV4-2,CASSQADGLGDYGYTF,TGTGCCAGCAGCCAAGCTGATGGTCTGGGAGACTATGGCTACACCTTC
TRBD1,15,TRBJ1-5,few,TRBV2,CASSEGTGGNQPQHF,TGTGCCAGCAGTGAAGGGACAGGGGGGAATCAGCCCCAGCATTTT
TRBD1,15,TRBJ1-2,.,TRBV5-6,CASSPRQGSNYGYTF,TGTGCCAGCAGCCCCCGACAGGGGTCTAACTATGGCTACACCTTC
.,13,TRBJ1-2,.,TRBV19,CASSPDTNYGYTF,TGTGCCAGTAGTCCGGACACTAACTATGGCTACACCTTC
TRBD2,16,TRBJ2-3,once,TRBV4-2,CASSQGGLAGADTQYF,TGTGCCAGCAGCCAAGGGGGACTAGCGGGAGCAGATACGCAGTATTTT
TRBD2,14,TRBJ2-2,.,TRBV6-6,CASRPGLGTGELFF,TGTGCCAGCAGACCGGGACTAGGGACCGGGGAGCTGTTTTTT
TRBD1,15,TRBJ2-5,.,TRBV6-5,CASSPGTVHQETQYF,TGTGCCAGCAGCCCCGGGACAGTCCACCAAGAGACCCAGTACTTC
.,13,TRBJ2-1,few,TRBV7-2,CASSLGAHNEQFF,TGTGCCAGCAGCTTAGGGGCCCACAATGAGCAGTTCTTC
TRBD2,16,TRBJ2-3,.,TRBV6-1,CASSEWGREVTDTQYF,TGTGCCAGCAGTGAATGGGGGCGGGAGGTCACAGATACGCAGTATTTT
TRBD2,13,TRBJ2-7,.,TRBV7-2,CASSGSGGGEQYF,TGTGCCAGCAGCGGCAGCGGGGGTGGCGAGCAGTACTTC
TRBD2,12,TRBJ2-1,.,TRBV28,CAVAGGYNEQFF,TGTGCGGTTGCGGGAGGGTACAATGAGCAGTTCTTC
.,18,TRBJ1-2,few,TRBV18,CASSPAGSGRAGFGGYTF,TGTGCCAGCTCACCGGCGGGTTCCGGCAGGGCAGGGTTCGGTGGCTACACCTTC
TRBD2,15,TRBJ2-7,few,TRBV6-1,CASIPLAGSSYEQYF,TGTGCCAGCATTCCGCTAGCGGGCAGCTCCTACGAGCAGTACTTC
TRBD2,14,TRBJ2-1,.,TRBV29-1,CSVETSGWINEQFF,TGCAGCGTTGAAACTAGCGGGTGGATCAATGAGCAGTTCTTC
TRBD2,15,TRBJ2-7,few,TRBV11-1,CASRSGLAGRYEQYF,TGTGCCAGCAGATCCGGACTAGCGGGAAGGTACGAGCAGTACTTC
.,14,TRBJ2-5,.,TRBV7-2,CASSLVYFQETQYF,TGTGCCAGCAGCTTAGTTTATTTCCAAGAGACCCAGTACTTC
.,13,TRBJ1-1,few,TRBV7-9,CASSSIRNTEAFF,TGTGCCAGCAGCTCGATCAGGAACACTGAAGCTTTCTTT
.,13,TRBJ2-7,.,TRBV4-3,CASSQDLALEQYF,TGCGCCAGCAGCCAAGACCTCGCCCTTGAGCAGTACTTC
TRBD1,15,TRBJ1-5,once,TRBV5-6,CASSLVGQGHQPQHF,TGTGCCAGCAGCTTGGTGGGACAGGGTCATCAGCCCCAGCATTTT
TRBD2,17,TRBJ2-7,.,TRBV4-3,CASSQGSGLAGAGEQYF,TGCGCCAGCAGCCAAGGGTCTGGACTAGCGGGAGCAGGAGAGCAGTACTTC
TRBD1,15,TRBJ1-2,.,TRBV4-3,CASSQAGTGHYGYTF,TGCGCCAGCAGCCAAGCAGGGACAGGGCACTATGGCTACACCTTC
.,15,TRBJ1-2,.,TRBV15,CATSRERGSSYGYTF,TGTGCCACCAGCAGAGAAAGGGGATCAAGCTATGGCTACACCTTC
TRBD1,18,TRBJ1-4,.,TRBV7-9,CASSLSLFGWQGGEKLFF,TGTGCCAGCAGCTTGAGTTTGTTTGGTTGGCAGGGGGGCGAAAAACTGTTTTTT
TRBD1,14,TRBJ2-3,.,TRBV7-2,CASSRPGTGNTQYF,TGTGCCAGCAGCCGTCCCGGGACAGGGAATACGCAGTATTTT
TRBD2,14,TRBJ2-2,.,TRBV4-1,CASSRTSGTGELFF,TGCGCCAGCAGTCGGACTAGCGGTACCGGGGAGCTGTTTTTT
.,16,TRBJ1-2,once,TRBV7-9,CASSSIGRVANYGYTF,TGTGCCAGCAGCTCCATTGGACGGGTAGCTAACTATGGCTACACCTTC
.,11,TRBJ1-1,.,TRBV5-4,CASSVGIEAFF,TGTGCCAGCAGCGTCGGAATTGAAGCTTTCTTT
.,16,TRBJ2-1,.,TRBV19,CASSIRARSSYNEQFF,TGTGCCAGTAGTATTCGGGCGCGAAGCTCCTACAATGAGCAGTTCTTC